This T cell receptor (beta chain) was sequenced in a study of blood T cell repertoires in COVID-19 (dated by TCRdb to about 2020). In terms of the full investigation: Samples covering the acute and convalescent phases of COVID-19 were provided by collaborators in the United States, Italy and Spain. The material from the prospective study consisted of cDNA or gDNA derived from T cells, B-cell-depleted T cells, or PBMCs. The dataset comprised deeply sampled blood TCRbeta repertoires from subjects exposed to, actively infected with, or recovered from COVID-19. A freely available public database, intended as a resource for researchers studying the immune response to SARS-CoV-2, is where the repertoires were released. Samples came from the ongoing ImmuneRACE study (first 160 participants) plus 1,254 subjects from 6 global collaborators. Sample metadata almost always included a de-identified subject ID, COVID-19 status, age in years and sex. HLA class I and class II types, where available, came from metadata supplied by the sample provider rather than from assay-based typing.

The CDR3 spans 14 residues, from the cysteine through the phenylalanine. Of all the DNA, just the CDR3 is kept, 42 bases in frame from base 1. Taken from the germline V gene, the CDR1 and CDR2 loops are SGHRS and YFSETQ. The V and J ends are trimmed by 0 bases and 4 bases, leaving 10 bases between them. The investigation overall reported the following: How much clinical and demographic metadata was included differed by source and by participant, and the metadata was provided uncurated.

A remark on this clone: Its antigen remains undetermined. Base qualities are not at hand, and no much larger clone is one base apart.

TCRbeta CDR3 regions were amplified from genomic DNA by means of the immunoSEQ Assay, a bias-controlled multiplex PCR. Under the source paper's analysis protocol: The number of nucleated cells in each sample was estimated by amplification of reference gene primers within the assay. To quantify the absolute abundance of each unique TCRbeta CDR3 rearrangement, sequence reads were collapsed and filtered. Productive Simpson clonality was computed per sample as the square root of Simpson's diversity index over productive rearrangements. TCRdb provides this immuneACCESS table in a form limited to in-frame rearrangements. Some clones are lacking; in checked studies, under half of them reflect an unresolved V gene, and why the rest are absent is not known. That table is the source of V, J and clone size, and D and trimming were worked out from the DNA. This sample has about 140,000 clones in its table, and around 89% of those were observed once. The ten largest clonotypes hold more than 9.5% of the sample.

Whole blood was collected in K2EDTA tubes by collaborating institutions according to the institutions' own protocols. For TCRbeta analysis, collaborators shipped samples in one of three forms: frozen whole blood, isolated PBMCs, or DNA extracted from either of those sample types. Specimen: peripheral blood. The sequence came from a woman of 80 years or more with acute or convalescent COVID-19. In this chain, TRBV5-1 is recombined with TRBJ1-2, with no confident D gene call. For the CDR3, the sequence is CASSLVVTSYGYTF. The nucleotides are TGCGCCAGCAGCTTGGTGGTCACTTCCTATGGCTACACCTTC.